This T cell receptor (beta chain) was recovered during a study of shared clonotypes between healthy human individuals. This clone has a single count. Repertoires were generated with immunoSEQ multiplex PCR, while TCRdb's copy carries only in-frame clones and drops some. The data show over 2 million clones, 85% to 95% seen once. Germline V lookup: CDR1 MDHEN, CDR2 SYDVKM. J was trimmed by 7 bases and V by 4 bases; bases with no gene match: 8. This CDR3 contains 15 residues. This receptor was taken from a man between 18 and 35 years old in good health. Some clones in this sample may be carry-over from other donors' samples. The chain links TRBV28 to TRBJ2-1; the match to TRBD2 covers 9 bases. Material for sequencing was naive CD4+ T cells from PBMCs. Sample subset: CD45RA+ positively selected. CDR3 in amino acids: CASSSLAGTWNEQFF. CDR3 DNA: TGTGCCAGCAGTTCCCTAGCGGGAACTTGGAATGAGCAGTTCTTC.